The 10 T cell receptor beta chains listed next were all sequenced from one sample in a study of T cells after yellow fever vaccination. Each CDR3 protein is one row after TCRdb ran MiXCR on the 5' RACE reads. The table shows 200,000 to 250,000 distinct CDR3 sequences, with 6.9% occurring only once. The sequenced sample was CD4+ T cells sorted from PBMCs, obtained 15 days after the yellow fever booster vaccination. The receptors stem from a man aged 25 to 40 who received the YFV17D yellow fever vaccine.

This rearrangement joins TRBV4-1 to TRBJ1-2, with 10 bases fitting TRBD1. The CDR3 contains 17 residues. Per germline, CDR1 MGHRA and CDR2 YSYEKL. Unmatched junction bases numbered 6, after V lost 0 bases and J lost 2 bases. The CDR3 reads CASSQETLDRGNYGYTF. The CDR3 DNA is TGCGCCAGCAGCCAAGAAACCCTGGACAGGGGGAACTATGGCTACACCTTC.

This sequence joins TRBV4-1 and TRBJ1-1; D unclear. Deletions cut 4 bases from V and 8 bases from J, with 14 bases between. There are 13 residues in the CDR3. Germline CDR1 is MGHRA and CDR2 is YSYEKL. This CDR3 reads CASSPEGWMEAFF. CDR3 coding DNA: TGCGCCAGCAGCCCGGAGGGCTGGATGGAAGCTTTCTTT.

The chain carries TRBV4-3 and TRBJ2-7, with 13 nucleotides matching TRBD2. Germline V gives CDR1 LGHNA, CDR2 YSLEER. The V segment lost 1 base and the J segment 7 bases; nucleotides outside the gene matches: 16. The CDR3 is 19 amino acids. CDR3 in DNA: TGCGCCAGCAGCCAAGGGTTTTCGGGACTAGCGGGGTCCGGAGGGGAGCAGTACTTC. This gives the protein CASSQGFSGLAGSGGEQYF.

This clonotype was recorded at least ten times. The CDR3 loop is CASSRGLSYEQYF. The CDR3 DNA reads TGCGCCAGCTCCAGGGGTCTCTCCTACGAGCAGTACTTC. The chain links TRBV5-1 to TRBJ2-7; D possibly corresponds to TRBD1 (6 bases). The V end lost 7 bases, the J end lost 0 bases, and 11 bases lay between the germline ends. The length of the CDR3 is 13 residues. The germline V gene has CDR1 SGHRS and CDR2 YFSETQ.

The chain employs TRBV5-1 and TRBJ1-1; 9 bases match TRBD1. Germline CDR1 and CDR2: SGHRS and YFSETQ. This CDR3 has 16 residues. V gave up 4 bases and J gave up 6 bases; unmatched junction bases: 13. The CDR3 DNA reads TGCGCCAGCAGCGCCTTGTCCGGGACAGGGCAATCTGAAGCTTTCTTT. Translating gives CASSALSGTGQSEAFF. Together with reference TRBV5-1 and TRBJ1-1, the CDR3 gives the full variable domain: KAGVTQTPRYLIKTRGQQVTLSCSPISGHRSVSWYQQTPGQGLQFLFEYFSETQRNKGNFPGRFSGRQFSNSRSEMNVSTLELGDSALYLCASSALSGTGQSEAFFGQGTRLTVV.

This clonotype showed up just a few times. The chain recombines TRBV12-3 or TRBV12-4 with TRBJ1-2; D not certain. The CDR3 is made up of 14 amino acids. Trimming removed 1 base from V and 5 bases from J, with 11 bases in between. CDR3 DNA: TGTGCCAGCAGTTTAGAATTGGGGTTTTATGGCTACACCTTC. Its protein is CASSLELGFYGYTF.

This clonotype has a count of ten or more. The chain couples TRBV20-1 to TRBJ2-7; the D is unclear. The V and J ends lost 0 bases and 0 bases respectively, with 15 bases between them. The CDR3 extends over 16 amino acids. Germline V lookup: CDR1 DFQATT, CDR2 SNEGSKA (reference sequence). Here the CDR3 reads CSARDYGLVSSYEQYF. CDR3 nucleotides: TGCAGTGCTAGAGATTATGGGTTAGTGAGCTCCTACGAGCAGTACTTC.

The rearrangement joins TRBV20-1 to TRBJ2-6, with D tentatively TRBD1 (6 bases). CDR3 length equals 17 residues. V lost 3 bases, J lost 1 base, and 16 bases lay in between. The germline CDR1 and CDR2 sequences are DFQATT and SNEGSKA (reference sequence). CDR3 region: CSASGSRDISGANVLTF. As DNA, the CDR3 is TGCAGTGCTAGTGGGTCCCGGGACATTTCTGGGGCCAACGTCCTGACTTTC.

The V call is TRBV28, the J call TRBJ2-1; TRBD2 matches at 7 bases. J gave up 11 bases and V 10 bases, and 17 bases lay outside the gene matches. The germline gives CDR1 MDHEN, CDR2 SYDVKM. The CDR3 sequence is 14 residues long. CDR3 DNA sequence: TGTGCCAACCGGGCAGCGGGGCCGGGGGGTAAGCAGTTCTTC. Its protein product is CANRAAGPGGKQFF.

The chain has TRBV19 and TRBJ2-4; 8 nucleotides align to TRBD1. This CDR3 spans 13 amino acids. The germline CDR1 and CDR2 sequences are LNHDA and SQIVND (reference sequence). J was trimmed by 7 bases and V by 5 bases; bases with no gene match: 4. The CDR3 nucleotides read TGTGCCAGTAGTGACAGGGGTTCGAACATTCAGTACTTC. This sequence encodes CASSDRGSNIQYF.